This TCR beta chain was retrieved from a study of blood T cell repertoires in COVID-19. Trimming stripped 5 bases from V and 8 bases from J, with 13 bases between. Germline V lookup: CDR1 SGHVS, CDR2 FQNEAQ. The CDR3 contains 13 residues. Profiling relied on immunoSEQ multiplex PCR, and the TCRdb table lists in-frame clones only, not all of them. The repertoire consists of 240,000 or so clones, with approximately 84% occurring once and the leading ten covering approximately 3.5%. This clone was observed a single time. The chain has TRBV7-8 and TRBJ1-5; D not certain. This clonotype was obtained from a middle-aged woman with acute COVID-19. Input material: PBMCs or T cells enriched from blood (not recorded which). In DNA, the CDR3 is TGTGCCAGCAGCCCGAGACCCCAGGAGCCCCAGCATTTT. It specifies CASSPRPQEPQHF. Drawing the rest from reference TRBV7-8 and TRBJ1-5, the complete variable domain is GAGVSQSPRYKVAKRGQDVALRCDPISGHVSLFWYQQALGQGPEFLTYFQNEAQLDKSGLPSDRFFAERPEGSVSTLKIQRTQQEDSAVYLCASSPRPQEPQHFGDGTRLSIL.